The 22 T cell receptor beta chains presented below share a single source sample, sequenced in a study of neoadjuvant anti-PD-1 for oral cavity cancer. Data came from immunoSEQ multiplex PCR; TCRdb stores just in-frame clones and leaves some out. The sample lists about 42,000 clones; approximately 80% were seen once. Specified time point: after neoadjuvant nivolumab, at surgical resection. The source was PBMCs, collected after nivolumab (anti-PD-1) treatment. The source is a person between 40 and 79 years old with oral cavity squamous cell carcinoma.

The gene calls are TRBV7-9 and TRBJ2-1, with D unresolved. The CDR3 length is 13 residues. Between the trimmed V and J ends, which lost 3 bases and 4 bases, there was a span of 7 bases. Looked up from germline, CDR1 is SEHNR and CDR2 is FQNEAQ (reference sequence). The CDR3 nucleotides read TGTGCCAGCAGCTTCGGAGAATACAATGAGCAGTTCTTC. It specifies CASSFGEYNEQFF.

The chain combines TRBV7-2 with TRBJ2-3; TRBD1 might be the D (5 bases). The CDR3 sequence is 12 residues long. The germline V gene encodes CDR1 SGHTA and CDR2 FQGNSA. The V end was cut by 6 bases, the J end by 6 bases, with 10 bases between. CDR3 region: CASRGSGDTQYF. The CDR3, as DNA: TGTGCCAGCAGGGGATCAGGGGATACGCAGTATTTT.

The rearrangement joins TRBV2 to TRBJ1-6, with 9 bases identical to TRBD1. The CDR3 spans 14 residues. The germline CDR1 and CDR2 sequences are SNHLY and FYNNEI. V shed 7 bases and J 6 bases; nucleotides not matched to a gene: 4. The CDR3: CASNQQGANSPLHF. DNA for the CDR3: TGTGCCAGCAACCAACAGGGGGCTAATTCACCCCTCCACTTT.

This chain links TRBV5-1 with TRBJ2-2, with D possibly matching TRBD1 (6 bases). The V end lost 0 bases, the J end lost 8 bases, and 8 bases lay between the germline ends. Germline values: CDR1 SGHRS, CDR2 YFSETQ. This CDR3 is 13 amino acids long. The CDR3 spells CASSLDRVGELFF. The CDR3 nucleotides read TGCGCCAGCAGCTTGGACAGGGTGGGGGAGCTGTTTTTT.

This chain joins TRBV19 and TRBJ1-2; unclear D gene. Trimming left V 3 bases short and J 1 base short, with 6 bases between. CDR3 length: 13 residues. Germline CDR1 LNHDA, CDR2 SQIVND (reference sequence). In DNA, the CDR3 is TGTGCCAGTAGTATCTCGGTTAACTATGGCTACACCTTC. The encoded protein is CASSISVNYGYTF.

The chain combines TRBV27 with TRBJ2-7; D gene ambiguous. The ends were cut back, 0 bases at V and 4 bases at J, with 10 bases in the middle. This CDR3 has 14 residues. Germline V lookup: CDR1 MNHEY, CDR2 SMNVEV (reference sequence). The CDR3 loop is CASSLSGVGYEQYF. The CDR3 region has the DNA TGTGCCAGCAGTTTATCTGGGGTCGGTTACGAGCAGTACTTC.

This chain's CDR3 is CASSLLRRRTSGGYNEQFF. The CDR3 DNA reads TGCGCCAGCAGCTTACTACGTCGTCGGACTAGCGGGGGTTACAATGAGCAGTTCTTC. This rearrangement joins TRBV5-1 to TRBJ2-1; TRBD2 matches 13 bases. V dropped 2 bases and J dropped 4; count of bases not matched to a gene: 12. CDR1 SGHRS and CDR2 YFSETQ come from the germline V gene. The CDR3 contains 19 residues.

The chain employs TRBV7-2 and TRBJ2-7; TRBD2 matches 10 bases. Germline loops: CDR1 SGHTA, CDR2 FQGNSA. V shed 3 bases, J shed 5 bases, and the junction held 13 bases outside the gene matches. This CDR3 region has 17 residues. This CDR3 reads CASSFQLAGTSGDEQYF. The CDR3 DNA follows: TGTGCCAGCAGCTTTCAACTAGCGGGGACATCCGGGGACGAGCAGTACTTC.

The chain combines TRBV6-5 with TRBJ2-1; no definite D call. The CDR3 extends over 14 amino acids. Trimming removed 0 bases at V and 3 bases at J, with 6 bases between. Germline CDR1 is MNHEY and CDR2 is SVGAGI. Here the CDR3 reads CASSYSTFYNEQFF. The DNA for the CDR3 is TGTGCCAGCAGTTACTCTACTTTCTACAATGAGCAGTTCTTC.

CDR3 region: CASSHRQGTATNEKLFF. For the CDR3, the DNA is TGTGCCAGCAGCCACCGACAGGGAACTGCGACTAATGAAAAACTGTTTTTT. V gene TRBV14 combines with J gene TRBJ1-4; 7 bases are shared with TRBD1. Germline V lookup: CDR1 SGHDN, CDR2 FVKESK. V shed 3 bases and J 2 bases; nucleotides not matched to a gene: 9. CDR3 length: 17 residues.

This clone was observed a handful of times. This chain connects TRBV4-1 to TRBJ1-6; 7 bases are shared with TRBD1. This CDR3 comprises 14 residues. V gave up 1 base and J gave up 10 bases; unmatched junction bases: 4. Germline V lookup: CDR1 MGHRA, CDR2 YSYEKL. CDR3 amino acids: CASSQASRGSPLHF. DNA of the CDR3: TGCGCCAGCAGCCAAGCCAGCAGGGGGTCACCCCTCCACTTT.

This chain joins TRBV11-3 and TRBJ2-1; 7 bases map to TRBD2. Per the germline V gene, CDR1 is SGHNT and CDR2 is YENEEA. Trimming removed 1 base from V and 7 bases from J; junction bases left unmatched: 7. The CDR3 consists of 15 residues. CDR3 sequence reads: CASSLGGGRANEQFF. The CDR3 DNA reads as TGTGCCAGCAGCTTAGGAGGCGGGAGAGCAAATGAGCAGTTCTTC.

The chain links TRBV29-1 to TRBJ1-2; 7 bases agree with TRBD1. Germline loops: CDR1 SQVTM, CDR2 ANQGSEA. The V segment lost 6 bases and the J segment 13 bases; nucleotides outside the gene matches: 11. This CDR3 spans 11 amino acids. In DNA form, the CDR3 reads TGCAGCGTGTACCGGGACAGCCACCTCACCTTC. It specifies CSVYRDSHLTF.

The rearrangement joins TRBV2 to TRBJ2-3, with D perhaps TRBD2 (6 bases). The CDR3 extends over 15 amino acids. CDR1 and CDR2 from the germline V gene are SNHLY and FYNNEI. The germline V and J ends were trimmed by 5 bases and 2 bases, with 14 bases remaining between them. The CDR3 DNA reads TGTGCCAGCAGTCCGGCGGCGGGATCCACAGATACGCAGTATTTT. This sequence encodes CASSPAAGSTDTQYF.

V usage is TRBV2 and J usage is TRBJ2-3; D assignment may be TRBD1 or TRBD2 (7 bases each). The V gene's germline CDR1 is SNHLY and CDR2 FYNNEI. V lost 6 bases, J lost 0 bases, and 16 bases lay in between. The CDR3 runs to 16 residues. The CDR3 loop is CASRRRQGGSTDTQYF. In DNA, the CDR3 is TGTGCCAGCAGAAGGCGTCAGGGGGGGAGCACAGATACGCAGTATTTT.

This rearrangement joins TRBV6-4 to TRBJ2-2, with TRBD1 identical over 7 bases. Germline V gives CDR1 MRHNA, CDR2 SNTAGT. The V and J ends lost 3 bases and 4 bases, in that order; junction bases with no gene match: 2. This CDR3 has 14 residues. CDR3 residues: CASSESGGTGELFF. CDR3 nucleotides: TGTGCCAGCAGTGAATCAGGGGGCACCGGGGAGCTGTTTTTT.

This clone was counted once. The CDR3, as DNA: TGCGCCAGCAGTGAGTCGACAGGTGCTTGGACCCTCCACTTT. Translated, it gives CASSESTGAWTLHF. The V gene is TRBV10-2, the J gene TRBJ1-6; a weak D match, TRBD1 (6 bases). There are 14 residues in the CDR3. With 0 bases removed from V and 14 bases from J, the gap between germline ends came to 14 bases. The germline V gene encodes CDR1 WSHSY and CDR2 SAAADI.

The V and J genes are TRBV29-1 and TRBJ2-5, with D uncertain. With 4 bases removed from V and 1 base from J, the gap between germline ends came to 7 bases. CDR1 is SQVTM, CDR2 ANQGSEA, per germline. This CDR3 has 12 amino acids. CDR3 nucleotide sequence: TGCAGCGTTGCTTATGTCCAAGAGACCCAGTACTTC. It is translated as CSVAYVQETQYF.

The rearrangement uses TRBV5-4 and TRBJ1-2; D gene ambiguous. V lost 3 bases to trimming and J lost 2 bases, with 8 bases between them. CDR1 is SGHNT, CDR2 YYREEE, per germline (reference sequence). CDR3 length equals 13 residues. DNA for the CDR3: TGTGCCAGCAGCTCGCCTGTAAACTATGGCTACACCTTC. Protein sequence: CASSSPVNYGYTF. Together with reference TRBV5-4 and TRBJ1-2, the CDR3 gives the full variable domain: ETGVTQSPTHLIKTRGQQVTLRCSSQSGHNTVSWYQQALGQGPQFIFQYYREEENGRGNFPPRFSGLQFPNYSSELNVNALELDDSALYLCASSSPVNYGYTFGSGTRLTVV.

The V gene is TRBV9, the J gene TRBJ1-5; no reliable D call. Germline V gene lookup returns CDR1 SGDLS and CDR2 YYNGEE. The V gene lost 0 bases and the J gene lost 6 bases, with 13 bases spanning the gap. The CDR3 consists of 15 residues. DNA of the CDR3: TGTGCCAGCAGCGTAGGCTGGGCCGAGGGTCAGCCCCAGCATTTT. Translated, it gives CASSVGWAEGQPQHF.

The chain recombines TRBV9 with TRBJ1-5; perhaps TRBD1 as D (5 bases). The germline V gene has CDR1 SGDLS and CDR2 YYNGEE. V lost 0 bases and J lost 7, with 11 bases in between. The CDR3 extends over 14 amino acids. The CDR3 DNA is TGTGCCAGCAGCGTAGGGGCAGGGAGCCAGCCCCAGCATTTT. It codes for CASSVGAGSQPQHF.

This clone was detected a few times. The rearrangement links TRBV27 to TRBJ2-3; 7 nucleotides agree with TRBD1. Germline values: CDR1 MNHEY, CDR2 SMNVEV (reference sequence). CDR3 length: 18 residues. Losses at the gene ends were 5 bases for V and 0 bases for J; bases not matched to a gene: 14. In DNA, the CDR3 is TGTGCCAGCAGTAAACCGGGACAGTCTGTCCTTAGCACAGATACGCAGTATTTT. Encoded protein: CASSKPGQSVLSTDTQYF.